This passage covers 14 T cell receptor beta chains from one sample sequenced in a study of blood T cell repertoires in COVID-19. Using immunoSEQ multiplex PCR, the repertoire was profiled, and TCRdb retains in-frame clones only, with some absent. The sample yields 150,000 to 180,000 clones, 75% to 85% seen once. The sequenced material came from peripheral blood. The source is a woman aged 60-75 years with COVID-19, enrolled during active disease.

The V gene is TRBV7-6, the J gene TRBJ2-7, with 10 bases aligning to TRBD1. The length of the CDR3 is 15 residues. Germline V CDR1 and CDR2: SGHVS, FNYEAQ. Germline trimming cut 1 base from V and 6 bases from J; bases unmatched to any gene: 6. The CDR3 coding sequence is TGTGCCAGCAGCTTAGAGGGACAGGGGAGGGCCGAGCAGTACTTC. Amino acid sequence: CASSLEGQGRAEQYF.

The rearrangement joins TRBV18 to TRBJ2-2, with a weak D call TRBD1 (6 bases). From germline, CDR1 is KGHSH and CDR2 LQKENI. This CDR3 comprises 15 residues. The ends were cut back, 5 bases at V and 4 bases at J, with 14 bases in the middle. CDR3 region: CASSTGQYSTGELFF. In nucleotides, the CDR3 is TGTGCCAGCTCAACCGGACAGTATTCCACCGGGGAGCTGTTTTTT.

The J gene is TRBJ2-1, the V gene TRBV7-9, with 9 bases identical to TRBD2. Germline CDR1 and CDR2: SEHNR and FQNEAQ (reference sequence). The CDR3 totals 16 residues. The trim removed 3 bases at V and 5 bases at J, leaving 8 bases unmatched. The CDR3 DNA follows: TGTGCCAGCAGCTTCCTTAGCGGGGGCCCAAACAATGAGCAGTTCTTC. The encoded protein is CASSFLSGGPNNEQFF.

V is TRBV2 and J is TRBJ1-2; the D is unclear. This CDR3 has 14 amino acids. Germline V gives CDR1 SNHLY, CDR2 FYNNEI. Trimming took 4 bases from V and 0 from J, leaving 9 bases between them. The CDR3 here is CASSGFTANYGYTF. CDR3 coding DNA: TGTGCCAGCAGTGGTTTTACTGCTAACTATGGCTACACCTTC.

The V call is TRBV6-1, the J call TRBJ1-5, with D tentatively TRBD1 (5 bases). Germline CDR1 reads MNHNS; CDR2 reads SASEGT. This CDR3 has 15 residues. V shed 1 base and J shed 5 bases, with 12 bases lying between them. The CDR3 protein is CASSEDDSLYQPQHF. The CDR3 coding sequence is TGTGCCAGCAGTGAAGATGACAGTTTGTATCAGCCCCAGCATTTT.

V is TRBV2 and J is TRBJ1-2; D is perhaps TRBD1 (6 bases). Germline values: CDR1 SNHLY, CDR2 FYNNEI. CDR3 length: 13 amino acids. V dropped 5 bases and J dropped 4 bases, with 11 bases sitting between them. The CDR3 sequence: CASSRQAPYGYTF. CDR3 DNA sequence: TGTGCCAGCAGTAGACAGGCGCCCTATGGCTACACCTTC.

The chain has TRBV5-1 and TRBJ1-5, with D uncertain. The CDR3 is 14 amino acids. Trimming took 0 bases from V and 4 from J, leaving 8 bases between them. Germline-derived CDR1 and CDR2 are SGHRS and YFSETQ. The CDR3 region is CASSLGGLNQPQHF. In DNA form, the CDR3 reads TGCGCCAGCAGCTTGGGAGGACTTAATCAGCCCCAGCATTTT.

V and J are TRBV29-1 and TRBJ1-3, with 9 nucleotides matching TRBD1. The CDR3 extends over 12 amino acids. CDR1 and CDR2 (germline): SQVTM, ANQGSEA. With 6 bases clipped from V and 10 bases from J, the junction kept 7 bases outside the gene matches. The CDR3 DNA is TGCAGCGTCGAGGACAGGGGATTAACCATATATTTT. Its protein product is CSVEDRGLTIYF.

This rearrangement joins TRBV7-8 to TRBJ1-1, with TRBD1 matching 10 bases. Germline CDR1 and CDR2: SGHVS and FQNEAQ. The CDR3 length is 16 residues. The J segment lost 2 bases and the V segment lost 5 bases, leaving 8 bases of the junction unmatched. This CDR3 reads CASSGRDRGSNTEAFF. The CDR3 nucleotides read TGTGCCAGCAGCGGGCGGGACAGGGGATCAAACACTGAAGCTTTCTTT.

This chain connects TRBV25-1 to TRBJ2-5, with D possibly TRBD1 on 6 matching bases. The V and J ends lost 0 bases and 4 bases respectively, with 9 bases between them. The CDR3 contains 14 residues. The germline gives CDR1 MGHDK, CDR2 SYGVNS. CDR3: CASSEYDRRETQYF. CDR3 DNA: TGTGCCAGCAGTGAATACGACAGGAGAGAGACCCAGTACTTC. The whole variable domain, filled in from reference TRBV25-1 and TRBJ2-5, reads EADIYQTPRYLVIGTGKKITLECSQTMGHDKMYWYQQDPGMELHLIHYSYGVNSTEKGDLSSESTVSRIRTEHFPLTLESARPSHTSQYLCASSEYDRRETQYFGPGTRLLVL.

The chain joins TRBV27 to TRBJ2-3; TRBD1 matches at 8 bases. The CDR3 has 20 amino acids. Germline V lookup: CDR1 MNHEY, CDR2 SMNVEV (reference sequence). V lost 2 bases, J lost 4 bases, and 20 bases stayed unmatched. The DNA of the CDR3 is TGTGCCAGCAGTTTAAGAATAAGAAACCGACCAGGGGGCGTCGCAGATACGCAGTATTTT. Its translation is CASSLRIRNRPGGVADTQYF.

The rearrangement links TRBV4-2 to TRBJ1-2; 7 bases match TRBD1. V shed 2 bases and J 3 bases; nucleotides not matched to a gene: 12. The CDR3 has 17 amino acids. Germline CDR1 reads LGHNA; CDR2 reads YNFKEQ. The CDR3 coding sequence is TGTGCCAGCAGCCAATCGATCTCGGACAGGACAGACTATGGCTACACCTTC. Translated: CASSQSISDRTDYGYTF.

The rearrangement joins TRBV7-9 to TRBJ2-3; 15 bases agree with TRBD2. J was trimmed by 5 bases and V by 1 base; bases with no gene match: 1. Germline CDR1 and CDR2: SEHNR and FQNEAQ (reference sequence). The CDR3 has 16 amino acids. CDR3 DNA sequence: TGTGCCAGCAGCTTAGGGACTAGCGGGAGGGAAGATACGCAGTATTTT. This sequence encodes CASSLGTSGREDTQYF.

This chain uses TRBV24-1 with TRBJ1-2; no reliable D call. The length of the CDR3 is 15 residues. The germline V and J ends were trimmed by 0 bases and 2 bases, with 9 bases remaining between them. Germline V gene data show CDR1 as KGHDR and CDR2 as SFDVKD. CDR3 loop: CATSDLPTGNYGYTF. The CDR3 DNA reads TGTGCCACCAGTGATTTGCCAACGGGGAACTATGGCTACACCTTC.